The 10 T cell receptor beta chains below were found in one sample sequenced in a study of T cells after yellow fever vaccination. In TCRdb, the 5' RACE reads were re-called with MiXCR into one record per CDR3 protein. The sample includes about 160,000 distinct CDR3 sequences, approximately 6.7% of them seen just once. Sequenced here: CD4+ T cells sorted from PBMCs, sampled less than 6 days after the first yellow fever vaccination. The receptors come from a man in his late teens or twenties who received the YFV17D yellow fever vaccine.

This clonotype was seen more than once but under ten times. V usage is TRBV27 and J usage is TRBJ1-4, with D possibly TRBD1 on 6 matching bases. V dropped 6 bases and J dropped 7 bases, with 15 bases sitting between them. Per the germline V gene, CDR1 is MNHEY and CDR2 is SMNVEV (reference sequence). CDR3 length equals 14 residues. The CDR3 sequence is CASRRGGAGEKLFF. The CDR3 DNA follows: TGTGCCAGCAGACGAGGGGGGGCTGGTGAAAAACTGTTTTTT.

This chain joins TRBV20-1 and TRBJ2-5; no clear D. This CDR3 spans 15 amino acids. Trimming shortened V by 5 bases and J by 1 base, and 17 bases separated the two germline ends. Germline CDR1 and CDR2: DFQATT and SNEGSKA (reference sequence). The CDR3 region is CSAFMSSAAQETQYF. The DNA for the CDR3 is TGCAGTGCTTTTATGTCGAGCGCCGCCCAAGAGACCCAGTACTTC.

This clonotype was observed many times. The rearrangement links TRBV12-3 or TRBV12-4 to TRBJ1-4, with D unresolved. V was pared by 1 base and J by 12 bases, with 12 bases between. The CDR3 is made up of 13 amino acids. The CDR3 DNA sequence: TGTGCCAGCAGTTTAGTCAGGCTCGGGGAACTGTTTTTT. It encodes CASSLVRLGELFF.

This clonotype has just a few counts. The chain combines TRBV4-3 with TRBJ2-7, with a tentative D call TRBD2 (6 bases). The CDR3 has 13 residues. Germline CDR1 LGHNA, CDR2 YSLEER. Trimming pared 1 base from V and 6 bases from J, leaving 10 bases between. The CDR3 bases are TGCGCCAGCAGCCAAGTGGGGGGAGGCGAGCAGTACTTC. It yields the protein CASSQVGGGEQYF.

This clonotype showed up many times. V is TRBV6-2 or TRBV6-3 and J is TRBJ2-1; D gene unclear. Germline assignment: CDR1 MNHEY and CDR2 SVGEGT. The ends were cut back, 2 bases at V and 0 bases at J, with 5 bases in the middle. The CDR3 is 14 amino acids. This CDR3 is CASSYASSYNEQFF. The CDR3 DNA follows: TGTGCCAGCAGTTACGCTAGCTCCTACAATGAGCAGTTCTTC.

This clonotype appeared a few times. V usage is TRBV9 and J usage is TRBJ2-1; 15 bases match TRBD2. Germline V gene lookup returns CDR1 SGDLS and CDR2 YYNGEE. The CDR3 loop spans 18 amino acids. V shed 0 bases and J 9 bases; nucleotides not matched to a gene: 10. The CDR3 protein is CASSVVPGLAGGPIEQFF. The CDR3 nucleotides are TGTGCCAGCAGCGTAGTCCCGGGACTAGCGGGGGGCCCAATTGAGCAGTTCTTC.

This clonotype was seen ten or more times. The chain is built from TRBV5-1 and TRBJ2-3; 7 positions match TRBD2. J gave up 3 bases and V 4 bases, and 8 bases lay outside the gene matches. Per germline, CDR1 SGHRS and CDR2 YFSETQ. CDR3 length: 15 residues. CDR3 nucleotide sequence: TGCGCCAGCAGCCTGGGAGGGTTGGCGACAGATACGCAGTATTTT. The encoded protein is CASSLGGLATDTQYF. Filled out from reference TRBV5-1 and TRBJ2-3, the complete variable domain reads KAGVTQTPRYLIKTRGQQVTLSCSPISGHRSVSWYQQTPGQGLQFLFEYFSETQRNKGNFPGRFSGRQFSNSRSEMNVSTLELGDSALYLCASSLGGLATDTQYFGPGTRLTVL.

This clonotype was counted many times. The rearrangement links TRBV6-5 to TRBJ1-4; the match to TRBD1 covers 8 bases. Germline V gene sequence: CDR1 MNHEY, CDR2 SVGAGI. The CDR3 totals 17 residues. J lost 5 bases, V lost 4 bases, and 12 bases had no gene match. CDR3 nucleotides: TGTGCCAGCAGTTCCAACATCAGGGGGCTAAAAAATGAAAAACTGTTTTTT. It yields the protein CASSSNIRGLKNEKLFF.

This clonotype has a count of ten or more. This chain connects TRBV5-1 to TRBJ2-5; D could derive from TRBD1 or TRBD2 (5 bases each). The CDR3 has 15 amino acids. Germline V lookup: CDR1 SGHRS, CDR2 YFSETQ. V was clipped by 2 bases and J by 1 base, with 12 bases between them. CDR3 nucleotides: TGCGCCAGCAGCTTCGTTGCAGGGACCCAAGAGACCCAGTACTTC. Translation: CASSFVAGTQETQYF.

This clonotype has a handful of counts. The chain links TRBV5-5 to TRBJ1-6, with D perhaps matching TRBD1 (6 bases). V lost 3 bases and J lost 9, with 13 bases in between. CDR3 length: 14 amino acids. CDR1 is SGHKS and CDR2 is YYEKEE in the germline V gene (reference sequence). CDR3 loop: CASSWGPDGSPLHF. The CDR3 nucleotides read TGTGCCAGCAGCTGGGGGCCTGATGGTTCACCCCTCCACTTT.